This T cell receptor beta chain derives from a study of T cell repertoires in ileal Crohn's disease. For the study at large: Surgery for a complication: stricturing in about 61%, penetrating in 39%.

Trimming stripped 4 bases from V and 3 bases from J, with 10 bases between. This CDR3 spans 14 amino acids. Germline lookup yields CDR1 MNHNY and CDR2 SVGAGI (reference sequence). Eligibility required adulthood, ileal or ileocolonic Crohn's disease and indicated ileocolonic resection. This clone is a singleton in its sample. The protocol was immunoSEQ multiplex PCR, while the TCRdb copy is restricted to in-frame clones and leaves out a portion. The table includes roughly 18,000 clones, 70% to 90% detected once. The rearrangement joins TRBV6-6 to TRBJ1-5; maybe TRBD1 (5 bases). The TCR was taken from an adult with Crohn's disease. The specimen sequenced was ileal tissue. This CDR3 is CASSFRQTNQPQHF. DNA for the CDR3: TGTGCCAGCAGTTTTCGACAGACCAATCAGCCCCAGCATTTT.